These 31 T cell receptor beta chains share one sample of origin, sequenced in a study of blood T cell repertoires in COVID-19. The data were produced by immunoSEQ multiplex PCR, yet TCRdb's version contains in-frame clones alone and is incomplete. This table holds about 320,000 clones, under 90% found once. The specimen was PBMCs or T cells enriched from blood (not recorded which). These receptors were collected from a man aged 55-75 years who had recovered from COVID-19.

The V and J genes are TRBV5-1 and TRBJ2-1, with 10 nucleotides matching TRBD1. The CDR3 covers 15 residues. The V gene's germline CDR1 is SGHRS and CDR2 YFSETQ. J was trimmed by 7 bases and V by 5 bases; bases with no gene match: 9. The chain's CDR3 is CASRGGQGIKNEQFF. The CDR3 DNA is TGCGCCAGCAGGGGGGGACAGGGGATAAAAAATGAGCAGTTCTTC.

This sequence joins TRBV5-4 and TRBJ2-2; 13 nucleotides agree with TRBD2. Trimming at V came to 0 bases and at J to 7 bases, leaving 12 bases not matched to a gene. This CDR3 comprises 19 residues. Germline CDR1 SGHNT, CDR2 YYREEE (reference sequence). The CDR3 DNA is TGTGCCAGCAGCTTGGATCAGGGACTAGCGGGAAGGGAGGGCGGGGAGCTGTTTTTT. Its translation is CASSLDQGLAGREGGELFF.

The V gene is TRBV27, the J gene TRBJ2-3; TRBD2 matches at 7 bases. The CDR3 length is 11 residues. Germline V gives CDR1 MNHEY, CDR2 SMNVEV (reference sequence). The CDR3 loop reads CAIAGADTQYF. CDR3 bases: TGTGCTATAGCGGGTGCGGATACGCAGTATTTT.

CDR3 loop: CASSRQGLYQETQYF. CDR3 nucleotides: TGTGCCAGCAGTCGACAGGGGCTGTACCAAGAGACCCAGTACTTC. This chain links TRBV6-2 or TRBV6-3 with TRBJ2-5, with 8 bases fitting TRBD1. With 5 bases clipped from V and 0 bases from J, the junction kept 5 bases outside the gene matches. Germline lookup yields CDR1 MNHEY and CDR2 SVGEGT. This CDR3 is built from 15 residues.

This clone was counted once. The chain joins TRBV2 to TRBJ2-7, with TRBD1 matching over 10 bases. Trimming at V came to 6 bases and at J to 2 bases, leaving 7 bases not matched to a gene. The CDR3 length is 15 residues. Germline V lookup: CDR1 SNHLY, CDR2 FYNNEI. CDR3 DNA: TGTGCCAGCAGCCTGGGACAGGGGTTGACCTACGAGCAGTACTTC. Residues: CASSLGQGLTYEQYF.

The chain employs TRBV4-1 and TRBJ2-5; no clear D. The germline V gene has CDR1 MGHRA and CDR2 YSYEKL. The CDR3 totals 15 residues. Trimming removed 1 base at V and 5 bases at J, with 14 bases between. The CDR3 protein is CASSQVPVQEETQYF. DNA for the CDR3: TGCGCCAGCAGCCAAGTCCCGGTTCAAGAGGAGACCCAGTACTTC.

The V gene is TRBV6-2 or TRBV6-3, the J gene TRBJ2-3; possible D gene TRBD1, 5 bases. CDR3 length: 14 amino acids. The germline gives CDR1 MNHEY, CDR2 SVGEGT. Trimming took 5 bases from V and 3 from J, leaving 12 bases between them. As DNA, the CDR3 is TGTGCCAGCAGTATAGGGGTACGGACAGATACGCAGTATTTT. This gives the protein CASSIGVRTDTQYF.

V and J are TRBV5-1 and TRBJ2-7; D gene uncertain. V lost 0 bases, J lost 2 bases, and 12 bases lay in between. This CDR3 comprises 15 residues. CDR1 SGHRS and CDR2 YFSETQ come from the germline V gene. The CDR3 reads CASSLGAGETYEQYF. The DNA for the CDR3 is TGCGCCAGCAGCTTGGGGGCAGGCGAGACCTACGAGCAGTACTTC.

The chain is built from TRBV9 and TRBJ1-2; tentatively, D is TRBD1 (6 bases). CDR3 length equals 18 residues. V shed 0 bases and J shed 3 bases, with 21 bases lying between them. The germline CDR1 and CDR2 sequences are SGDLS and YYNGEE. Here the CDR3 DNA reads TGTGCCAGCAGCGTAGGATTGGTGGGACGGACAGAGGACTATGGCTACACCTTC. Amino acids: CASSVGLVGRTEDYGYTF.

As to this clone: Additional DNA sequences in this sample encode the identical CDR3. This chain's CDR3 is CASSQGGLAGGEQYF. The CDR3 nucleotides read TGTGCCAGCAGCCAGGGCGGACTAGCGGGAGGCGAGCAGTACTTC. The chain couples TRBV3-1 (or the pseudogene TRBV3-2) to TRBJ2-7; TRBD2 agrees at 14 bases. The J segment lost 6 bases and the V segment lost 3 bases, leaving 4 bases of the junction unmatched. CDR3 size: 15 residues. CDR1 and CDR2 (germline): LGHDT, YNNKEL (reference sequence).

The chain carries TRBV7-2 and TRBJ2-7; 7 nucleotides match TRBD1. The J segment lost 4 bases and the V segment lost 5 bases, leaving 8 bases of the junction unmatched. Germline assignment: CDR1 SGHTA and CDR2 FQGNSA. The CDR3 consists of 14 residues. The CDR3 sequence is CASSRTGTAYEQYF. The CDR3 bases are TGTGCCAGCAGCAGGACCGGGACAGCATACGAGCAGTACTTC.

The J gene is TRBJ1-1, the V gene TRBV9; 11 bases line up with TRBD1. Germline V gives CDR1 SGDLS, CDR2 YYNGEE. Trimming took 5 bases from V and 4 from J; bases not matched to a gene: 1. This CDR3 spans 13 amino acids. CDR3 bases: TGTGCCAGCAGAGGACAGGGGGCCACTGAAGCTTTCTTT. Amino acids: CASRGQGATEAFF.

CDR3 in DNA: TGTGCCAGCAGCCGACAGGATCCTCGGTACAATGAGCAGTTCTTC. Protein: CASSRQDPRYNEQFF. The chain carries TRBV5-4 and TRBJ2-1, with a tentative D call TRBD1 (6 bases). This CDR3 spans 15 amino acids. The germline gives CDR1 SGHNT, CDR2 YYREEE (reference sequence). Trimming shortened V by 4 bases and J by 4 bases, and 15 bases separated the two germline ends.

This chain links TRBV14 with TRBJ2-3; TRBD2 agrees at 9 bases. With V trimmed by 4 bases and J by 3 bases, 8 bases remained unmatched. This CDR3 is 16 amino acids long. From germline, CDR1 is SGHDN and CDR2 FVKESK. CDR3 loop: CASSLGLAQGTDTQYF. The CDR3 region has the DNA TGTGCCAGCAGCCTCGGACTAGCGCAGGGGACAGATACGCAGTATTTT.

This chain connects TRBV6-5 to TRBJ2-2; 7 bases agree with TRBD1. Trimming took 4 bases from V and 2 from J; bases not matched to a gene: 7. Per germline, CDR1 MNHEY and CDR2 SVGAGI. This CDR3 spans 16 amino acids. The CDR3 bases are TGTGCCAGCAGTTCTCCGACAGGGATAAACACCGGGGAGCTGTTTTTT. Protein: CASSSPTGINTGELFF.

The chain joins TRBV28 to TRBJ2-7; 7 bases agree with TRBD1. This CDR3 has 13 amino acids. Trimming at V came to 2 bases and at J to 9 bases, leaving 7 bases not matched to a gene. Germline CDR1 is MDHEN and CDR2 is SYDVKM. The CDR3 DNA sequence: TGTGCCAGCAGTTTAACCACACAGGGGATGCAGTACTTC. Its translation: CASSLTTQGMQYF.

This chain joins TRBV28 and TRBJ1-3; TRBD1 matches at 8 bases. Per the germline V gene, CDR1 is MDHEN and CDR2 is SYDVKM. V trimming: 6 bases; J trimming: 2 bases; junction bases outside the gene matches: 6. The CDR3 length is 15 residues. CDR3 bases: TGTGCCAGCAGAACATCAGGGGGCGCTGGAAACACCATATATTTT. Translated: CASRTSGGAGNTIYF.

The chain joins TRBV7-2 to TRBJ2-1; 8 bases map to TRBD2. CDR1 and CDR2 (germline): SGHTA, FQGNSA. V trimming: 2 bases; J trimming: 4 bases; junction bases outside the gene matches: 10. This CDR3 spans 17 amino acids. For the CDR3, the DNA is TGTGCCAGCAGCTTACACGGGCGGGAGGTGACTTACAATGAGCAGTTCTTC. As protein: CASSLHGREVTYNEQFF.

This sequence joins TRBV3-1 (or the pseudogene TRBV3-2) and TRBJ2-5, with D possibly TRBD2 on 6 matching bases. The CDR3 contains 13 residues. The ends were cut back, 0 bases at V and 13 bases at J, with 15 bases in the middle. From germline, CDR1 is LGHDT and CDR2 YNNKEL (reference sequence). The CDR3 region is CASSQDYELAPYF. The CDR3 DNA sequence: TGTGCCAGCAGCCAAGACTACGAACTAGCTCCGTACTTC.

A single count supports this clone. As DNA, the CDR3 is TGTGCCAGCAGCTTAGAACAGGGGCTTAACTATGGCTACACCTTC. Its translation is CASSLEQGLNYGYTF. This sequence joins TRBV7-9 and TRBJ1-2; TRBD1 matches 7 bases. Germline assignment: CDR1 SEHNR and CDR2 FQNEAQ (reference sequence). CDR3 size: 15 residues. With V trimmed by 1 base and J by 1 base, 3 bases remained unmatched.

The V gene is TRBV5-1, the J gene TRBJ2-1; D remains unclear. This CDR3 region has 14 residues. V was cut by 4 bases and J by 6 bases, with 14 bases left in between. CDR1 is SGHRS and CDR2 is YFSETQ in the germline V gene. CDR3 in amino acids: CASSQSGNSNEQFF. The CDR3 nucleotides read TGCGCCAGCAGCCAATCAGGAAACTCCAATGAGCAGTTCTTC.

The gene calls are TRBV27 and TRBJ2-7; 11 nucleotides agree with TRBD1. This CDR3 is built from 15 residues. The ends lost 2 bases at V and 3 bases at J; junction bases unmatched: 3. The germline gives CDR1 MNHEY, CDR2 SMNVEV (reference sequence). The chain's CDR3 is CASSLTGTGGYEQYF. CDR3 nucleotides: TGTGCCAGCAGTTTAACCGGGACAGGGGGCTACGAGCAGTACTTC.

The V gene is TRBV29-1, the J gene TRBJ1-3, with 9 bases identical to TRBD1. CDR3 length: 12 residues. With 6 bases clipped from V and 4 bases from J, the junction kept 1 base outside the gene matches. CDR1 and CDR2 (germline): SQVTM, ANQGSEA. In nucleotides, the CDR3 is TGCAGCGTCGGGACAGGGGGAAACACCATATATTTT. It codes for CSVGTGGNTIYF. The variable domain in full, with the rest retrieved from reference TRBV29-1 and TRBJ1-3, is SAVISQKPSRDICQRGTSLTIQCQVDSQVTMMFWYRQQPGQSLTLIATANQGSEATYESGFVIDKFPISRPNLTFSTLTVSNMSPEDSSIYLCSVGTGGNTIYFGEGSWLTVV.

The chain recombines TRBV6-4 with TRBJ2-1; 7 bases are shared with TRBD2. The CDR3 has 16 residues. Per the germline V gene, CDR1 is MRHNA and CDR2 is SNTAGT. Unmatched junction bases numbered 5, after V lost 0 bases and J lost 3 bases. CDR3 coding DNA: TGTGCCAGCAGTGACTCGGGGGGGGTAGACTACAATGAGCAGTTCTTC. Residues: CASSDSGGVDYNEQFF.

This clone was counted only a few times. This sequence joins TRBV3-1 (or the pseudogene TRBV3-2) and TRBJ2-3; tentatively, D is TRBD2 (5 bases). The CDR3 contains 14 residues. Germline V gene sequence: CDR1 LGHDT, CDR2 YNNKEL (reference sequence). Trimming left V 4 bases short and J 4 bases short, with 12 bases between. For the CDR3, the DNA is TGTGCCAGCAGCCCCTCTGGGAGTGCAGATACGCAGTATTTT. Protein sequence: CASSPSGSADTQYF.

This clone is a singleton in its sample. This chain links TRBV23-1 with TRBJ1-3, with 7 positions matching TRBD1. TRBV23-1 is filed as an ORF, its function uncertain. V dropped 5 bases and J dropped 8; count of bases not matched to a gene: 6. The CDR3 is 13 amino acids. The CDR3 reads CASSYRGSYTIYF. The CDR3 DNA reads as TGCGCCAGCAGTTACAGGGGAAGCTACACCATATATTTT.

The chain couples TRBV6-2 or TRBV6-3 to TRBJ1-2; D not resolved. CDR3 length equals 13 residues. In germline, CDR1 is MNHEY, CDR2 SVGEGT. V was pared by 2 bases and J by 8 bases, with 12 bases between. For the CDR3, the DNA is TGTGCCAGCAGTTACGAGCGGCAGCGCGGCTACACCTTC. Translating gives CASSYERQRGYTF.

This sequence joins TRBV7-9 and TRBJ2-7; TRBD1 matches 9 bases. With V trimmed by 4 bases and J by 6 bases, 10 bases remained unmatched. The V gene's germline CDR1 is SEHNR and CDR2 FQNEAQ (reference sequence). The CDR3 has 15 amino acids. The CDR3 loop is CASSSAGTGRVEQYF. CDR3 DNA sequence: TGTGCCAGCAGCTCCGCCGGGACAGGGAGAGTCGAGCAGTACTTC.

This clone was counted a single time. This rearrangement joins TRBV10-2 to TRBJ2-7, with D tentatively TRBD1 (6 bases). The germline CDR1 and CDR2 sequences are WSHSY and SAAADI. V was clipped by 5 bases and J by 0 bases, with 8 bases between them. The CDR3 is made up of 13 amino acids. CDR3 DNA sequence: TGCGCCAGCAGTCCGACAGGCTCCTACGAGCAGTACTTC. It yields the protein CASSPTGSYEQYF.

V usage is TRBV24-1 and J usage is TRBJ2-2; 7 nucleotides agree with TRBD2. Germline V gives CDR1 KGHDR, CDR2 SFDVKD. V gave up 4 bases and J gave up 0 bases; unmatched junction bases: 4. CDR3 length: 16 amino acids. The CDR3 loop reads CATSDPTSANTGELFF. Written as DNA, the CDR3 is TGTGCCACCAGTGACCCTACTAGCGCGAACACCGGGGAGCTGTTTTTT.

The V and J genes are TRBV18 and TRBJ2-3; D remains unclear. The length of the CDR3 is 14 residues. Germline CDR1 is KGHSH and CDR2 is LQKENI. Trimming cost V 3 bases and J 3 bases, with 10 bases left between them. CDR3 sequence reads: CASSPEQVTDTQYF. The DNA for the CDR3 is TGTGCCAGCTCACCCGAACAAGTGACAGATACGCAGTATTTT.